These 16 T cell receptor beta chains originate from one sample sequenced in a study of blood T cells in healthy people across ages. A sample-barcoded 5' primer and a J-beta primer mix were used in a second PCR of about 7 to 12 cycles. TCRdb recomputed calls from the 5' RACE reads with MiXCR, one row per CDR3 protein. The sample holds 1.5 million to 2 million distinct CDR3 sequences, 34% seen once. Sequenced input: blood. The source of these receptors is a woman under 40 in good health.

This rearrangement joins TRBV12-3 or TRBV12-4 to TRBJ2-1, with 12 nucleotides matching TRBD2. The CDR3 has 19 amino acids. With V trimmed by 8 bases and J by 0 bases, 14 bases remained unmatched. CDR3 sequence reads: CASGTGTSGFRSSYNEQFF. In DNA form, the CDR3 reads TGTGCCAGCGGGACCGGGACTAGCGGGTTCAGGAGCTCCTACAATGAGCAGTTCTTC.

This sequence joins TRBV3-1 and TRBJ2-1, with 7 nucleotides matching TRBD2. The germline gives CDR1 LGHDT, CDR2 YNNKEL (reference sequence). The CDR3 contains 16 residues. Trimming removed 0 bases from V and 6 bases from J; junction bases left unmatched: 8. CDR3 nucleotides: TGTGCCAGCAGCCAAGACCAGCGGGAACTAGGCAATGAGCAGTTCTTC. The encoded protein is CASSQDQRELGNEQFF.

The chain carries TRBV6-2 or TRBV6-3 and TRBJ1-2; D not certain. V lost 0 bases to trimming and J lost 3 bases, with 8 bases between them. Germline CDR1 is MNHEY and CDR2 is SVGEGT. This CDR3 has 14 residues. The CDR3 region is CASSYSSGDYGYTF. The CDR3 DNA is TGTGCCAGCAGTTACTCGTCCGGGGACTATGGCTACACCTTC.

V and J are TRBV10-3 and TRBJ1-2; D unresolved. V was trimmed by 8 bases and J by 0 bases, leaving 16 bases between them. There are 15 residues in the CDR3. The germline V gene encodes CDR1 ENHRY and CDR2 SYGVKD. The CDR3 spells CAIGADAHSNYGYTF. CDR3 bases: TGTGCCATCGGTGCTGACGCTCACTCTAACTATGGCTACACCTTC.

This clonotype was observed a handful of times. This chain uses TRBV10-3 with TRBJ1-5; TRBD1 matches at 8 bases. Germline V CDR1 and CDR2: ENHRY, SYGVKD. V trimming: 0 bases; J trimming: 5 bases; junction bases outside the gene matches: 3. The CDR3 is made up of 15 amino acids. The CDR3 nucleotides read TGTGCCATCAGTGAGTCGACAGGGGACCATCAGCCCCAGCATTTT. Encoded protein: CAISESTGDHQPQHF.

The chain links TRBV21-1 to TRBJ1-5. TRBV21-1 is a pseudogene locus. There are 16 residues in the CDR3. The CDR3 DNA sequence: TGTGCCAGCAGCTACCCGTTTCTTATTAGCAATCAGCCCCAGCATTTT. It yields the protein CASSYPFLISNQPQHF.

This rearrangement joins TRBV5-1 to TRBJ1-2; maybe TRBD1 (5 bases). The germline CDR1 and CDR2 sequences are SGHRS and YFSETQ. V was trimmed by 2 bases and J by 4 bases, leaving 15 bases between them. The CDR3 runs to 15 residues. In DNA form, the CDR3 reads TGCGCCAGCAGCTTAGGCCAGGGATTGCGCTATGGCTACACCTTC. Protein: CASSLGQGLRYGYTF. The full variable domain, with the rest looked up from reference TRBV5-1 and TRBJ1-2, is KAGVTQTPRYLIKTRGQQVTLSCSPISGHRSVSWYQQTPGQGLQFLFEYFSETQRNKGNFPGRFSGRQFSNSRSEMNVSTLELGDSALYLCASSLGQGLRYGYTFGSGTRLTVV.

The gene calls are TRBV2 and TRBJ2-1, with TRBD2 identical over 12 bases. Germline lookup yields CDR1 SNHLY and CDR2 FYNNEI. The CDR3 spans 14 residues. J was trimmed by 9 bases and V by 2 bases; bases with no gene match: 2. The CDR3 reads CASSELAGGPEQFF. As DNA, the CDR3 is TGTGCCAGCAGTGAACTAGCGGGGGGGCCTGAGCAGTTCTTC. Together with reference TRBV2 and TRBJ2-1, the CDR3 gives the full variable domain: EPEVTQTPSHQVTQMGQEVILRCVPISNHLYFYWYRQILGQKVEFLVSFYNNEISEKSEIFDDQFSVERPDGSNFTLKIRSTKLEDSAMYFCASSELAGGPEQFFGPGTRLTVL.

J is TRBJ1-2 and V is TRBV9; D call uncertain. The germline CDR1 and CDR2 sequences are SGDLS and YYNGEE. The V and J ends lost 4 bases and 4 bases respectively, with 17 bases between them. This CDR3 is built from 15 residues. CDR3 protein: CASSSAGRSVYGYTF. The CDR3 DNA reads TGTGCCAGCAGCTCGGCGGGCCGGAGCGTCTATGGCTACACCTTC. Together with reference TRBV9 and TRBJ1-2, the CDR3 gives the full variable domain: DSGVTQTPKHLITATGQRVTLRCSPRSGDLSVYWYQQSLDQGLQFLIQYYNGEERAKGNILERFSAQQFPDLHSELNLSSLELGDSALYFCASSSAGRSVYGYTFGSGTRLTVV.

V gene TRBV20-1 combines with J gene TRBJ1-5; D unresolved. The CDR3 consists of 13 residues. Germline assignment: CDR1 DFQATT and CDR2 SNEGSKA (reference sequence). The V gene lost 4 bases and the J gene lost 1 base, with 8 bases spanning the gap. CDR3 protein: CSATVGSNQPQHF. The CDR3 nucleotides read TGCAGTGCTACTGTTGGCAGCAATCAGCCCCAGCATTTT.

Details on this clonotype: This may come from a read error, since a much larger clone is one base off. This chain links TRBV12-3 or TRBV12-4 with TRBJ2-1, with 8 bases aligning to TRBD2. The length of the CDR3 is 14 residues. CDR3: CACSLSGSNNEQFF. The CDR3 DNA is TGTGCCTGCAGTTTGAGCGGGAGCAACAATGAGCAGTTCTTC.

This clonotype was observed a few times. This chain uses TRBV30 with TRBJ1-6; 7 nucleotides align to TRBD1. The CDR3 covers 14 residues. Germline-derived CDR1 and CDR2 are GTSNPN and SVGIG (reference sequence). V dropped 3 bases and J dropped 6; count of bases not matched to a gene: 5. CDR3 DNA sequence: TGTGCCTGGAGCAAGGGGGCCGGTAATTCACCCCTCCACTTT. Translated: CAWSKGAGNSPLHF.

With regard to this clonotype: An end of the junction does not agree with germline; a read error may underlie this. CDR3 sequence reads: CSVDGPGWRTYGYIF. As DNA, the CDR3 is TGCAGCGTTGATGGGCCAGGGTGGCGGACCTATGGCTACATCTTC. The rearrangement joins TRBV29-1 to TRBJ1-2, with D possibly being TRBD1 (5 bases). The CDR3 covers 15 residues. Germline CDR1 SQVTM, CDR2 ANQGSEA.

This clonotype was seen a few times. The CDR3 DNA follows: TGCGCCAGCAGCTTACACAGCTCTGCGAACACTGAAGCTTTCTTT. The encoded protein is CASSLHSSANTEAFF. The chain recombines TRBV5-1 with TRBJ1-1; D not resolved. CDR1 and CDR2 (germline): SGHRS, YFSETQ. The CDR3 sequence is 15 residues long. V lost 2 bases to trimming and J lost 1 base, with 12 bases between them.

The chain has TRBV15 and TRBJ2-5; weak D call: TRBD2 (6 bases). V gave up 5 bases and J gave up 11 bases, with 18 bases separating them. From germline, CDR1 is LNHNV and CDR2 YYDKDF (reference sequence). This CDR3 has 13 residues. This chain's CDR3 is CATSRDFYYGQYF. The CDR3, as DNA: TGTGCCACCAGCCGGGACTTCTACTACGGGCAGTACTTC.

The J gene is TRBJ2-3, the V gene TRBV5-4, with D unresolved. V shed 4 bases and J shed 5 bases, with 20 bases lying between them. CDR1 is SGHNT, CDR2 YYREEE, per germline (reference sequence). This CDR3 contains 16 residues. The CDR3 sequence is CASSPVGLQTGDTQYF. CDR3 coding DNA: TGTGCCAGCAGCCCAGTCGGCCTCCAGACGGGAGATACGCAGTATTTT.